Below, one T cell receptor beta chain is given with its context. RNA transcripts served as the template for amplifying TCR beta CDR3 regions. First-round RT-PCR with HTBI primers amplified the TCR CDR3 region. From the multiplex PCR reads, TCRdb called clonotypes with MiXCR, one entry per CDR3 protein. The sample has around 420,000 distinct CDR3 sequences; around 16% are singletons. Trimming removed 0 bases from V and 4 bases from J, with 10 bases in between. Per germline, CDR1 SGHRS and CDR2 YFSETQ. The CDR3 contains 14 residues. This sample was taken from a study of T cells in Graves' hyperthyroidism and ophthalmopathy.

The receptor comes from a woman aged 18-30 years with Graves' hyperthyroidism. Sample: blood. The V gene is TRBV5-1, the J gene TRBJ1-1; D not certain. The CDR3 bases are TGCGCCAGCAGCTTGGGGGCCTCCGGCACTGAAGCTTTCTTT. Translating gives CASSLGASGTEAFF. The complete variable domain, with remaining parts taken from reference TRBV5-1 and TRBJ1-1, reads KAGVTQTPRYLIKTRGQQVTLSCSPISGHRSVSWYQQTPGQGLQFLFEYFSETQRNKGNFPGRFSGRQFSNSRSEMNVSTLELGDSALYLCASSLGASGTEAFFGQGTRLTVV.